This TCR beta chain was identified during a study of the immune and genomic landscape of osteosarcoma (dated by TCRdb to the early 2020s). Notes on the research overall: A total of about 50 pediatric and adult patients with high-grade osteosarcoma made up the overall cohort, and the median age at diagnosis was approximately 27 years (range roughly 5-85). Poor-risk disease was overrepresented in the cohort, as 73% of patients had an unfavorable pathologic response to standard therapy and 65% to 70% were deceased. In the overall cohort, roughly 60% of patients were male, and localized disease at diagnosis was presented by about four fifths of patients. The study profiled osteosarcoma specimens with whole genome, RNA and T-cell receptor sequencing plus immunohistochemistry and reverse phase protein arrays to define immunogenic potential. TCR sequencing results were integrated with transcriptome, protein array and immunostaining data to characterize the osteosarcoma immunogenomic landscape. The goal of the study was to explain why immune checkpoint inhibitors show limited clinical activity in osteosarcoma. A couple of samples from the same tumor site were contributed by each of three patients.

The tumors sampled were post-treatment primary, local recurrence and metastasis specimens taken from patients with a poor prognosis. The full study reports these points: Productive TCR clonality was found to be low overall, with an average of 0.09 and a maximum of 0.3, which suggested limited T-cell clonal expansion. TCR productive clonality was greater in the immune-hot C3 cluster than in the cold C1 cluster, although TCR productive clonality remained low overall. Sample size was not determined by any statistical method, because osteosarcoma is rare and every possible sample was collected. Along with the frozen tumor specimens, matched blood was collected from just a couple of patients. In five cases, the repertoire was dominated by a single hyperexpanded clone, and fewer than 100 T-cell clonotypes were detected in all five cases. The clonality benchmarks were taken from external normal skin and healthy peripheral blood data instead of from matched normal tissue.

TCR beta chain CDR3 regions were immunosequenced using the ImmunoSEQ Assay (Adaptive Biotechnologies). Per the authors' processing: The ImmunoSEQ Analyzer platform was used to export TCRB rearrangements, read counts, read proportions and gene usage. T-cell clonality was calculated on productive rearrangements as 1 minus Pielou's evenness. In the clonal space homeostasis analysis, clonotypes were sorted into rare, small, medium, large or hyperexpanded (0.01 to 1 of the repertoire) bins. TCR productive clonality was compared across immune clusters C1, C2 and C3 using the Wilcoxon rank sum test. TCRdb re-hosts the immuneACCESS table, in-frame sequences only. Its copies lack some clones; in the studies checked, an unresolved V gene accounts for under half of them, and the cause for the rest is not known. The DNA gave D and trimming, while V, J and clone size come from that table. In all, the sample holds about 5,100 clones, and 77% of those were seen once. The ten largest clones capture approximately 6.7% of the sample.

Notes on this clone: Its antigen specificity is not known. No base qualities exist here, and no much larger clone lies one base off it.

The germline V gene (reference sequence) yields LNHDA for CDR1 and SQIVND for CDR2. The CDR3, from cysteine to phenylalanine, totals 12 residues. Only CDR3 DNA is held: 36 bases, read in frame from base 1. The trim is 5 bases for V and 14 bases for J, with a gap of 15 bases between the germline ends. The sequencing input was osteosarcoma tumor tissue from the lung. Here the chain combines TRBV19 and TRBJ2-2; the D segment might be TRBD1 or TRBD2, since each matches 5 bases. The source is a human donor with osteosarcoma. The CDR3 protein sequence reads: CASSASRDELFF. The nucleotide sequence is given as TGTGCCAGTAGTGCCTCTCGGGACGAACTGTTTTTT.